This T cell receptor (beta chain) was found in a study of Graves' ophthalmopathy and Graves' hyperthyroidism (dated by TCRdb to 2017 to 2018). Turning to the overall study: Peripheral blood was collected at initial diagnosis, prior to any treatment. The independent validation cohort included under 20 hyperthyroidism patients plus 17 patients who later progressed from hyperthyroidism to ophthalmopathy. To explore V-J signatures distinguishing ophthalmopathy from hyperthyroidism, a discovery set of 100 patients (43 ophthalmopathy, about 57 stable hyperthyroidism) was enrolled. After sampling, hyperthyroidism patients received methimazole starting at 30 mg daily, and ophthalmopathy patients received high-dose intravenous methylprednisolone. In total, approximately 130 blood samples were TCR-sequenced: fewer than 50 ophthalmopathy, 80 or so hyperthyroidism and some 17 hyperthyroidism-to-ophthalmopathy patients. In about six hyperthyroidism patients, the T-cell repertoires found in thyroid tissue were compared with those found in blood. TCR beta repertoire signatures were used to distinguish Graves' ophthalmopathy from Graves' hyperthyroidism and to predict progression to ophthalmopathy.

General conclusions and limits of the study: Among expanded thyroid clonotypes with frequency above 0.001, most also showed up in blood, which suggests that blood repertoires may reflect the thyroid immune response. In validation, the model predicted ophthalmopathy progression with more than 55% sensitivity and 72.22% specificity; some 13 predicted patients were CT-confirmed with GO in a median of approximately 6.5 months. No statistical method was used to set the sample size in advance, and the investigators knew which group each participant was assigned to. In cross-validation, the 13-signature model distinguished ophthalmopathy from stable hyperthyroidism with 87.88% sensitivity and 81.08% specificity, while in the test set the corresponding values were around 79% and 71%.

Ophthalmopathy patients were characterized by moderately to severely active disease, a Clinical Activity Score of at least 3, a NOSPECS grade of at least 4, and a disease duration under 3 months. Anyone with other autoimmune diseases, uncontrolled infections, pregnancy or lactation was excluded from the study. Clinical symptoms, serum thyroxine, TRAb, thyroid ultrasound and orbital computed tomography formed the basis of the diagnosis. Using Ficoll-Paque density gradient centrifugation, PBMCs were isolated from 8.5 to 10 ml of fresh peripheral blood. Total RNA was extracted using Trizol reagent, and RNA quality was checked on an Agilent 2100 Bioanalyzer. TCR beta CDR3 regions were amplified from RNA transcripts for repertoire sequencing. HTBI primers and the Qiagen OneStep RT-PCR kit were used in a first-round RT-PCR, which was followed by a second-round multiplex PCR, size selection and purification. Libraries were sequenced on an Illumina HiSeq2000 using paired-end 100 bp reads. Under the source paper's analysis protocol: Reads were processed with SOAPnuke, discarding reads with adapters, uncalled bases, mean Phred below 15, or no exact constant-primer or identifier match. COPE v1.2.5 was used to merge the high-quality paired reads. Each unique nucleotide sequence was treated as a clonotype, and MiTCR v1.1 was used to align the clonotypes to the IMGT TRB V, D and J references. The analysis was limited to V-J combinations with a frequency above 0.0001, which together covered around 99% of the repertoires. A TCR clonal expansion and chaos score per V-J combination was defined as the ratio of F50 clonal expansion to chaos observed in the TCRdist matrix. Welch's t-statistics and random forest were used to narrow the features down to more than 10 V-J combinations, which were then fed into a naive Bayes classifier. The Morisita-Horn index was used to measure how similar the thyroid and blood repertoires were. TCRdb applied fastp at Q25 and MiXCR to the public reads, then kept only in-frame beta chains. Rows are unified per CDR3 protein, each entry keeping the most common DNA and genes. The V and J calls and clone size are TCRdb's, not the authors'. The sample includes 340,000 or so distinct CDR3 sequences, with roughly 16% observed a single time. Around an eighth of the sample is held by the ten biggest clonotypes.

V sheds 0 bases and J sheds 4 bases, leaving 6 bases between their ends. Inclusive of the bounding cysteine and phenylalanine, the CDR3 is 13 residues long. CDR3 DNA only is kept here, 39 bases in frame from base 1. Via the germline V gene, CDR1 is SGHTA and CDR2 FQGNSA. This clonotype was detected ten times or more. The specificity of this receptor is unknown. No much larger clone exists at a distance of one base, and base qualities are not known. The receptor comes from an adult man with Graves' ophthalmopathy. The sequenced sample consisted of peripheral blood. This chain is built from TRBV7-2 and TRBJ2-5; no D gene is confidently identified. The nucleotide sequence is TGTGCCAGCAGCTTAGCAATGGGAGAGACCCAGTACTTC. This sequence encodes CASSLAMGETQYF. This CDR3, with the reference TRBV7-2 and TRBJ2-5 proteins standing in past its ends, gives the full variable domain GAGVSQSPSNKVTEKGKDVELRCDPISGHTALYWYRQSLGQGLEFLIYFQGNSAPDKSGLPSDRFSAERTGGSVSTLTIQRTQQEDSAVYLCASSLAMGETQYFGPGTRLLVL.